This T cell receptor beta chain derives from a study of blood T cells in healthy people across ages. This clonotype was seen ten or more times. This CDR3 has 13 amino acids. Looked up from germline, CDR1 is MNHEY and CDR2 is SMNVEV (reference sequence). Between the trimmed V and J ends, which lost 5 bases and 5 bases, there was a span of 12 bases. PCR was performed a second time for roughly 7 to 12 cycles using a sample-barcoded 5' primer and a J-beta primer mix. No fewer than 3 million CDR3-containing paired-end reads came from each sample. In TCRdb, the 5' RACE reads were re-called with MiXCR into one record per CDR3 protein. The profile shows around 710,000 distinct CDR3 sequences, 40% to 45% of them singletons. It was approximately 10 milliliters of peripheral blood that were drawn from each donor.

This receptor was taken from a woman in her sixties or seventies in good health. Sequencing input: blood. This sequence joins TRBV27 and TRBJ2-5; the D is unclear. CDR3 amino acids: CASSTRVRETQYF. CDR3 coding DNA: TGTGCCAGCAGTACAAGGGTTCGGGAGACCCAGTACTTC.